The rows below give T cell receptor beta chains drawn from one sample of a study of vaccination effects on CD4 cells after COVID-19. Libraries were prepared by immunoSEQ multiplex PCR; TCRdb keeps only in-frame clonotypes and omits some of them. The sample lists tens of thousands of clones; under 75% were seen once. The antigens for these receptors are not known. Sequencing used CD4+ T cells from PBMCs cultured with HCoV-OC43 spike peptides, obtained before COVID-19 vaccination. These receptors all stem from a human donor who received a COVID-19 vaccine. The CDR3 runs from the conserved cysteine through the conserved F or W. A D gene is named only where the DNA matches it firmly. Size tells how often a clone was seen (once, few, many) or the class of an expanded clone, and some rows leave it out.

DNA	CDR3	D	V	J	size
TGTGCCAGCAGCCCCGGCAAGGGGGGTGAAAAACTGTTTTTT	CASSPGKGGEKLFF	.	TRBV14	TRBJ1-4	.
TGTGCCAGCAGCCAAGATGGCCGCCTAGGAGAGACCCAGTACTTC	CASSQDGRLGETQYF	.	TRBV4-2	TRBJ2-5	once
TGTGCCAGCATCGGGGAGAATGGTGAAGCTTTCTTT	CASIGENGEAFF	.	TRBV3-1/TRBV3-2	TRBJ1-1	.
TGTGCCACCAGTGAGGGGTCGAGGGGCTACACCTTC	CATSEGSRGYTF	.	TRBV24-1	TRBJ1-2	.
TGTGCCAGCAGTACCCAGGGGGCGGTCGGGGAGCTGTTTTTT	CASSTQGAVGELFF	TRBD1	TRBV2	TRBJ2-2	few
TGTGCCAGCAGCTTAATCGGCGGCCCTAGCGGCCAGCCCCAGCATTTT	CASSLIGGPSGQPQHF	.	TRBV7-8	TRBJ1-5	few
TGTGCCAGCAGCAATGGGAGAGGGTATCAAGAGACCCAGTACTTC	CASSNGRGYQETQYF	.	TRBV2	TRBJ2-5	.
TGTGCCAGCATTCAGGGGTCGTATAGCAATCAGCCCCAGCATTTT	CASIQGSYSNQPQHF	.	TRBV28	TRBJ1-5	.
TGTGCCATCAGTGGAAGGGGTGACAATGAGCAGTTCTTC	CAISGRGDNEQFF	.	TRBV10-3	TRBJ2-1	.
TGTGCCACCAGTGATTCCGGGCCCGGGGAGCTGTTTTTT	CATSDSGPGELFF	.	TRBV24-1	TRBJ2-2	.
TGTGCCAGTAGTCCAGACGTGCGGGGCGGCTACACCTTC	CASSPDVRGGYTF	.	TRBV19	TRBJ1-2	.
TGTGCCAGCAGTTTATCTATCGGGTCCCCTAACTATGGCTACACCTTC	CASSLSIGSPNYGYTF	.	TRBV27	TRBJ1-2	once
TGTGCCAGCATAAGGGACCCCAATCAGCCCCAGCATTTT	CASIRDPNQPQHF	.	TRBV2	TRBJ1-5	.
TGTGCCAGCAGCCGGACTAGCGGGGGGGCCAAAGGAGATGAGCAGTTCTTC	CASSRTSGGAKGDEQFF	TRBD2	TRBV7-3	TRBJ2-1	.
TGTGCCAGTAGTATGGGGAGGATGGATGAAAAACTGTTTTTT	CASSMGRMDEKLFF	.	TRBV19	TRBJ1-4	.
TGTGCCAGCAGCGCCGACATAGGTTATGAAAAACTGTTTTTT	CASSADIGYEKLFF	.	TRBV9	TRBJ1-4	.
TGTGCCACCAGTGACTCGGACAGGGGGCGCGTTGAGACCCAGTACTTC	CATSDSDRGRVETQYF	TRBD1	TRBV24-1	TRBJ2-5	.
TGTGCCAGCAGCCTGGGACAGGGGGATGAAAAACTGTTTTTT	CASSLGQGDEKLFF	TRBD1	TRBV5-4	TRBJ1-4	.
TGTGCCAGCAGCTTATTTTCTGACCAAGAGACCCAGTACTTC	CASSLFSDQETQYF	.	TRBV7-2	TRBJ2-5	.
TGTGCCAGCAGCTCACCGCGGACAGGCCAGACCCAGTACTTC	CASSSPRTGQTQYF	TRBD1	TRBV7-9	TRBJ2-5	once
TGTGCCACCAGCAGAGGGGGGTCGGCCGGGGATACTGAAGCTTTCTTT	CATSRGGSAGDTEAFF	.	TRBV15	TRBJ1-1	.
TGTGCCAGCAGCAGGGGACAGGGAGTTCCCGGGGAGCTGTTTTTT	CASSRGQGVPGELFF	TRBD1	TRBV9	TRBJ2-2	.
TGTGCCAGCAGTGATGCCAGGGAAGCTTTCTTT	CASSDAREAFF	.	TRBV6-4	TRBJ1-1	.
TGCAGTGCTAGTCCCGGAGGGCAGCCCCAGCATTTT	CSASPGGQPQHF	.	TRBV20-1	TRBJ1-5	.
TGCGCCAGCAGCTTGCAGGCAGGGGGAGTTAACACTGAAGCTTTCTTT	CASSLQAGGVNTEAFF	TRBD1	TRBV5-1	TRBJ1-1	few
TGTGCCAGCAGTTCTCAGTTGAATCAGGAGACCCAGTACTTC	CASSSQLNQETQYF	.	TRBV6-5	TRBJ2-5	.
TGTGCCAGCTCACCGCAGGGAAACTATGGCTACACCTTC	CASSPQGNYGYTF	.	TRBV18	TRBJ1-2	few
TGTGCCAGCAGTCCACCCCGGCCGAACACTGAAGCTTTCTTT	CASSPPRPNTEAFF	.	TRBV28	TRBJ1-1	few
TGTGCCAGCAGCGGACAGTCAACGAACACCGGGGAGCTGTTTTTT	CASSGQSTNTGELFF	.	TRBV9	TRBJ2-2	.
TGTGCCAGCAGCCAAGGGATACGGGGGGCAACTAGCACAGATACGCAGTATTTT	CASSQGIRGATSTDTQYF	.	TRBV3-1/TRBV3-2	TRBJ2-3	.
TGTGCCAGCAGCTTAGATCGCCCGGGGTTTGACTTTGGAAACACCATATATTTT	CASSLDRPGFDFGNTIYF	.	TRBV11-2	TRBJ1-3	.
TGTGCCAGCAGTTCTCAGACAAACACTGAAGCTTTCTTT	CASSSQTNTEAFF	.	TRBV12-3/TRBV12-4	TRBJ1-1	.
TGTGCCAGCAGCTTGTTAGGCAGGGAAGGAACTGAAGCTTTCTTT	CASSLLGREGTEAFF	.	TRBV5-6	TRBJ1-1	once
TGTGCCAGCTCACCACAAGAGACCCAGTACTTC	CASSPQETQYF	.	TRBV18	TRBJ2-5	.
TGTGCCAGCCGACGGACAGGGAGGGACTATGGCTACACCTTC	CASRRTGRDYGYTF	TRBD1	TRBV27	TRBJ1-2	.
TGCGCCAGCAGCTTGGGGGGGGCGCCTGGCGAAGATACGCAGTATTTT	CASSLGGAPGEDTQYF	.	TRBV5-1	TRBJ2-3	.
TGTGCCAGCAGTGACTCGGGAGAACCTGGAAACACCATATATTTT	CASSDSGEPGNTIYF	.	TRBV6-4	TRBJ1-3	few
TGTGCCAGCAGCTTATCGAGACTAGCGGGGAGCCATGAGCAGTTCTTC	CASSLSRLAGSHEQFF	TRBD2	TRBV7-2	TRBJ2-1	.
TGTGCCAGCAGCCCACGACAGGCTGGGGCCAACGTCCTGACTTTC	CASSPRQAGANVLTF	.	TRBV9	TRBJ2-6	.
TGTGCCAGCAGTTTACAAATCCAAGAGACCCAGTACTTC	CASSLQIQETQYF	.	TRBV12-3/TRBV12-4	TRBJ2-5	.
TGTGCCAGCAGCCCAATACTAACCTCTCAAGATACGCAGTATTTT	CASSPILTSQDTQYF	.	TRBV4-2	TRBJ2-3	.
TGTGCCAGTACCCACTCTGGGGCCAACGTCCTGACTTTC	CASTHSGANVLTF	.	TRBV19	TRBJ2-6	.
TGTGCCAGCAGCTTAGTGGCTAGCGGGACGTACAATGAGCAGTTCTTC	CASSLVASGTYNEQFF	TRBD2	TRBV7-6	TRBJ2-1	once
TGTGCCAGTAGTCTATCTGGTAACTCACCTAGCACAGATACGCAGTATTTT	CASSLSGNSPSTDTQYF	.	TRBV19	TRBJ2-3	.
TGCGCCAGCAGCCCCGAGACTAGCGGGAGATACAATGAGCAGTTCTTC	CASSPETSGRYNEQFF	TRBD2	TRBV5-1	TRBJ2-1	.
TGCGCCAGCGCCGGGACTAGCGCCGCAGATACGCAGTATTTT	CASAGTSAADTQYF	TRBD2	TRBV5-1	TRBJ2-3	.
TGTGCCAGCAGTGGCAGAGCAGGGGGCGATGAAAAACTGTTTTTT	CASSGRAGGDEKLFF	TRBD1	TRBV6-6	TRBJ1-4	.
TGTGCCAGCAGTTTATCCTCCGGGGAGCTGTTTTTT	CASSLSSGELFF	.	TRBV12-3/TRBV12-4	TRBJ2-2	.
TGTGCCAGTAGTATAGAGGGAGTCGGGGGCTACACCTTC	CASSIEGVGGYTF	.	TRBV19	TRBJ1-2	.
TGTGCCAGCAGTCGGGACGACACTGAAGCTTTCTTT	CASSRDDTEAFF	.	TRBV6-2/TRBV6-3	TRBJ1-1	.